The following is a TCR beta chain sequence with its context. The clone's antigen remains unknown. Base qualities are missing; no much larger clone stands one base away. The data are from a study of response to subunit inactivated influenza vaccine (dated by TCRdb to 2017 to 2018). The study in broad terms: The study used deep quantitative T cell receptor repertoire profiling to track responses to a trivalent subunit inactivated influenza vaccine. Results and caveats for the whole study, not just this receptor: It was suggested by the authors that each seasonal influenza vaccination may recruit only a limited number of new T cells.

Looking up the germline V gene (reference sequence) yields CDR1 DFQATT and CDR2 SNEGSKA. Here V drops 8 bases and J drops 3 bases, and the junction holds 3 bases not matched to any gene. The CDR3 runs 13 residues from the cysteine to the phenylalanine. The sequence is cut down to CDR3 DNA, 39 bases in frame from base 1. Library method: RT-PCR. These reads were obtained on an Illumina HiSeq 2500. The raw public data were reprocessed by TCRdb itself: fastp quality trimming at Q25, MiXCR clonotype calling, in-frame beta chains only. Each record represents a unique CDR3 protein, reported with the most common genes and DNA among its rows. For this sample there are hundreds of thousands of distinct CDR3 sequences; over 25% appear just once. The ten largest clones capture about 1.9% of the sample.

The chain links TRBV20-1 with TRBJ2-1, with TRBD2 identical over 11 junction bases. This TCR was recovered from a man in his fifties or sixties who received an inactivated influenza vaccine. Donor details come from another sample of the same person, matched by shared clones. The sequencing here drew on CD4+ T cells sorted from PBMCs, taken roughly 5 days after vaccination. CDR3 sequence: CSFTSGSYNEQFF. The nucleotides read TGCAGTTTCACTAGCGGGAGCTACAATGAGCAGTTCTTC.